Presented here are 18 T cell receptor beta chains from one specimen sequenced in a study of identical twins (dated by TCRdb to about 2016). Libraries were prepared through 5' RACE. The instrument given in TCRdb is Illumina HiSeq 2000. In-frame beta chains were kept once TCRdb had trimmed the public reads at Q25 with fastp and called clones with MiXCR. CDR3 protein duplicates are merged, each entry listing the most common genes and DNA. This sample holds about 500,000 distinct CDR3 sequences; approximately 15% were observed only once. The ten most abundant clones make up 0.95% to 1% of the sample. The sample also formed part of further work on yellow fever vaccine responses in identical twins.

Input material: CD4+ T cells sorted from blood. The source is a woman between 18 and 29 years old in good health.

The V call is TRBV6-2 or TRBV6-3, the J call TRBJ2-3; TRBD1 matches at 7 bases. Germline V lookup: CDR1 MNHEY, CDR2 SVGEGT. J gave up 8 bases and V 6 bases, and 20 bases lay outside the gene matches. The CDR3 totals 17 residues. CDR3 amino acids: CASRPRAGTAIGLTQYF. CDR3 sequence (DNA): TGTGCCAGCAGACCTCGAGCCGGGACAGCGATAGGTCTTACGCAGTATTTT.

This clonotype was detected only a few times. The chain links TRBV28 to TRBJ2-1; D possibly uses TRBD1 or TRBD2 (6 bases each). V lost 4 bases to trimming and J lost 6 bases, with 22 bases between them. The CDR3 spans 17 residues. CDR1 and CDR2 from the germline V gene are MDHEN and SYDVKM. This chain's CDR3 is CASSSPLGAPGGNEQFF. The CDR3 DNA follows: TGTGCCAGCAGTTCCCCCTTGGGGGCACCCGGGGGCAATGAGCAGTTCTTC.

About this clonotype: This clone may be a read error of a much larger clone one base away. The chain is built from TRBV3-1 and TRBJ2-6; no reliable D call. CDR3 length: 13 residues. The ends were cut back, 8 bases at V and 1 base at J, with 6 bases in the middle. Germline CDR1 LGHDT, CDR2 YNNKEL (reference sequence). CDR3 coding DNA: TGTGCCAGCTGGGTATCTGGGGCCAACGTCCTGACTTTC. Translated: CASWVSGANVLTF. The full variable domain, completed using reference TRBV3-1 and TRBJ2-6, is DTAVSQTPKYLVTQMGNDKSIKCEQNLGHDTMYWYKQDSKKFLKIMFSYNNKELIINETVPNRFSPKSPDKAHLNLHINSLELGDSAVYFCASWVSGANVLTFGAGSRLTVL.

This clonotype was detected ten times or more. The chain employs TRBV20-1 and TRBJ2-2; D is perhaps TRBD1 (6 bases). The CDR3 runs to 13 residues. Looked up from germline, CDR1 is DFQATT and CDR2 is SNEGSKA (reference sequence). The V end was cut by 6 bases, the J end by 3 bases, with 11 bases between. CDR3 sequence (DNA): TGCAGTGCCCGCAGGGGTGACACCGGGGAGCTGTTTTTT. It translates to CSARRGDTGELFF.

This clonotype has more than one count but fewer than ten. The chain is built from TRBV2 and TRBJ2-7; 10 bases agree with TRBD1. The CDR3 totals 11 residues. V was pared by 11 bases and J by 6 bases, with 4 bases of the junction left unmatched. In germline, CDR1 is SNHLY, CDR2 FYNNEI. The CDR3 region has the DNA TGTGCCGCCCGACAGGGGGCCGAGCAGTACTTC. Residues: CAARQGAEQYF.

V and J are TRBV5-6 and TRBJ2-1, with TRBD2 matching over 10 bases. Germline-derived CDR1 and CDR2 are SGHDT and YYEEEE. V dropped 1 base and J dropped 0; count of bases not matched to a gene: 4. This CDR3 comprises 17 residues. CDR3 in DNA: TGTGCCAGCAGCTTGAAAGCGGGAGGGCTCTCCTACAATGAGCAGTTCTTC. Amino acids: CASSLKAGGLSYNEQFF.

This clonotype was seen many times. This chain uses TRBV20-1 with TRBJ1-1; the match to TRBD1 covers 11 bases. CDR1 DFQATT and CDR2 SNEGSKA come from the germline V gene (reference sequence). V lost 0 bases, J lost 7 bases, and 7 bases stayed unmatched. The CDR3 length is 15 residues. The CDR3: CSARDLDRGLYEAFF. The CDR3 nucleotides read TGCAGTGCTAGAGATTTGGACAGGGGGCTCTATGAAGCTTTCTTT.

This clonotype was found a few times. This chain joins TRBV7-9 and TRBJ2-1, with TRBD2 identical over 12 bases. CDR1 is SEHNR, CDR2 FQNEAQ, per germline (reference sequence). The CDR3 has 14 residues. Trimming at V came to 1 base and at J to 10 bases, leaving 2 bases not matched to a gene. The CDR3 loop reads CASSLGGLAGEQFF. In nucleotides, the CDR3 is TGTGCCAGCAGCTTAGGTGGACTAGCGGGAGAGCAGTTCTTC.

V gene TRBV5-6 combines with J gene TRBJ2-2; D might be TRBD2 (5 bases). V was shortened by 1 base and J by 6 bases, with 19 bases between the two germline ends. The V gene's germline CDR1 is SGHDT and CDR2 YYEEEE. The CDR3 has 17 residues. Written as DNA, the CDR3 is TGTGCCAGCAGCTTGCCCGTTGGGGTAAGGGAGTCCGGGGAGCTGTTTTTT. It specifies CASSLPVGVRESGELFF. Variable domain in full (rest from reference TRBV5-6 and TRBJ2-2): DAGVTQSPTHLIKTRGQQVTLRCSPKSGHDTVSWYQQALGQGPQFIFQYYEEEERQRGNFPDRFSGHQFPNYSSELNVNALLLGDSALYLCASSLPVGVRESGELFFGEGSRLTVL.

The DNA of the CDR3 is TGTGCCAGTACCACCCGGGACAGGGTGGCTAGCGGGAGCTACGAGCAGTACTTC. This codes for CASTTRDRVASGSYEQYF. The chain links TRBV19 to TRBJ2-7; TRBD2 might be the D (10 bases). V was cut by 7 bases and J by 3 bases, with 28 bases left in between. The CDR3 loop spans 18 amino acids. The germline V gene has CDR1 LNHDA and CDR2 SQIVND (reference sequence).

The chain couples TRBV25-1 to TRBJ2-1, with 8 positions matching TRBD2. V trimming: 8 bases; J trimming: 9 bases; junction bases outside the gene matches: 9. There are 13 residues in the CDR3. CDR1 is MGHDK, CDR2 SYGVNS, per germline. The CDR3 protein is CASSSGSPAEQFF. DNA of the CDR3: TGTGCCAGCTCCAGCGGGAGCCCCGCTGAGCAGTTCTTC.

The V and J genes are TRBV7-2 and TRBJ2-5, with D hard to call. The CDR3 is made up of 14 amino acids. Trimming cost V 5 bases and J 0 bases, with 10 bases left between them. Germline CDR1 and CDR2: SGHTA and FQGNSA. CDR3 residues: CASSHPTDQETQYF. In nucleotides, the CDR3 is TGTGCCAGCAGCCACCCGACGGACCAAGAGACCCAGTACTTC.

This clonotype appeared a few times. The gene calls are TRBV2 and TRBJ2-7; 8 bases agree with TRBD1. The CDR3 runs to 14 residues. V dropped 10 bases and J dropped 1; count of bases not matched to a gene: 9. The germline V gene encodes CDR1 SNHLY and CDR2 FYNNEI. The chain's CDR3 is CATERHRGSYEQYF. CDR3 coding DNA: TGTGCCACGGAAAGGCACAGGGGGTCCTACGAGCAGTACTTC.

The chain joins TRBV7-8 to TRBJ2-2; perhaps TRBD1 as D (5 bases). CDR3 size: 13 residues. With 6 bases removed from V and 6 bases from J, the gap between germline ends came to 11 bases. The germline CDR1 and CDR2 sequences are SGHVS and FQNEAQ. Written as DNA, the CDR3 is TGTGCCAGCAGAGGGGTTCGGGCCGGGGAGCTGTTTTTT. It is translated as CASRGVRAGELFF.

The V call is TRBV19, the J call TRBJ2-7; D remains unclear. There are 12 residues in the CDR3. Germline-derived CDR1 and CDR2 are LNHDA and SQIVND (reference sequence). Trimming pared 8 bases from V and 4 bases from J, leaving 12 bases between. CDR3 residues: CASPVPEYEQYF. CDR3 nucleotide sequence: TGTGCCAGTCCCGTACCAGAGTACGAGCAGTACTTC.

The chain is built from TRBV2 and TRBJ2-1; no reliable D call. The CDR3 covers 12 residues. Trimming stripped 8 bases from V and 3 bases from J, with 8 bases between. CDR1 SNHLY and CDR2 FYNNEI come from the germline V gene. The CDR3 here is CASCQSYNEQFF. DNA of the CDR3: TGTGCCAGCTGCCAAAGCTACAATGAGCAGTTCTTC.

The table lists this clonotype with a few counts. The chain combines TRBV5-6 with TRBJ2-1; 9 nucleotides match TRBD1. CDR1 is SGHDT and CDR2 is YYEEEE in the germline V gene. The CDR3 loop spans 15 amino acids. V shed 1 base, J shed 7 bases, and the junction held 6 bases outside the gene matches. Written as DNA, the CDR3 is TGTGCCAGCAGCTTGTGGGACAGGGATGAGAATGAGCAGTTCTTC. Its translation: CASSLWDRDENEQFF.

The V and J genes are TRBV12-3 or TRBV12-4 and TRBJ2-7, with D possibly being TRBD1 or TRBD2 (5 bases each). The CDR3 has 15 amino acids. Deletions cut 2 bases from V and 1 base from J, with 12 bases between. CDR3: CASSLRAGASYEQYF. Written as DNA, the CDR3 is TGTGCCAGCAGTTTAAGGGCCGGGGCTTCCTACGAGCAGTACTTC.